The 5 T cell receptor beta chains listed next were all sequenced from one sample in a study of T cells after yellow fever vaccination. TCRdb reprocessed the 5' RACE reads via MiXCR and lists one record per CDR3 protein. Among 200,000 to 300,000 distinct CDR3 sequences listed, roughly 13% were seen once. The sequenced sample was CD4+ T cells sorted from PBMCs, obtained 45 days after the yellow fever booster vaccination. These receptors all come from a man aged 25-40 years who received the YFV17D yellow fever vaccine.

The V and J genes are TRBV7-2 and TRBJ2-2, with 7 nucleotides matching TRBD1. Germline lookup yields CDR1 SGHTA and CDR2 FQGNSA. Trimming cost V 3 bases and J 4 bases; bases outside gene matches: 5. The CDR3 contains 15 residues. In DNA form, the CDR3 reads TGTGCCAGCAGCTTTACAGGGGACGGCACCGGGGAGCTGTTTTTT. Translated, it gives CASSFTGDGTGELFF.

The J gene is TRBJ1-1, the V gene TRBV14; a possible D gene is TRBD1 (5 bases). V shed 4 bases and J shed 0 bases, with 12 bases lying between them. Germline V gene sequence: CDR1 SGHDN, CDR2 FVKESK. This CDR3 comprises 15 residues. The CDR3 spells CASSPQGYMNTEAFF. For the CDR3, the DNA is TGTGCCAGCAGCCCCCAGGGCTACATGAACACTGAAGCTTTCTTT.

A few counts support this clonotype. The gene calls are TRBV6-5 and TRBJ2-7; D gene ambiguous. V was shortened by 2 bases and J by 5 bases, with 16 bases between the two germline ends. Germline values: CDR1 MNHEY, CDR2 SVGAGI. The CDR3 has 15 amino acids. Here the CDR3 DNA reads TGTGCCAGCAGTTACGGAGCAGGACCCCTCCACGAGCAGTACTTC. Protein: CASSYGAGPLHEQYF.

Only a few counts were recorded for this clonotype. The chain couples TRBV20-1 to TRBJ1-3; no clear D. CDR1 is DFQATT, CDR2 SNEGSKA, per germline (reference sequence). The CDR3 consists of 12 residues. The CDR3 protein is CSLTAAGNTIYF. In DNA, the CDR3 is TGCAGCCTAACAGCAGCTGGAAACACCATATATTTT.

This clonotype was seen a handful of times. The chain uses TRBV28 and TRBJ2-1, with a tentative D call TRBD2 (5 bases). In germline, CDR1 is MDHEN, CDR2 SYDVKM. CDR3 length equals 15 residues. Trimming cost V 2 bases and J 4 bases, with 12 bases left between them. Here the CDR3 reads CASSLMRALYNEQFF. In nucleotides, the CDR3 is TGTGCCAGCAGTTTAATGCGGGCCCTATACAATGAGCAGTTCTTC.